This T cell receptor beta chain comes out of a study of OX40 agonist ivuxolimab in advanced cancers. Peripheral blood came from all dose cohorts at three timepoints. This CDR3 region has 13 residues. V shed 8 bases and J shed 7 bases, with 15 bases lying between them. Per germline, CDR1 LNHDA and CDR2 SQIVND (reference sequence). Assay: immunoSEQ multiplex PCR; the TCRdb copy retains only in-frame clones and omits some. The repertoire holds around 15,000 clones, roughly four fifths seen once, with 9% to 15% in the top ten. The chain carries TRBV19 and TRBJ2-1; D is unclear. The sequenced sample was CD4+ or CD8+ T cells sorted from blood, obtained in a trial of the OX40 agonist ivuxolimab. The sequence was obtained from an adult with an advanced solid tumor such as melanoma, head and neck, liver or kidney cancer. The CDR3 spells CASGWSLGNEQFF. DNA for the CDR3: TGTGCCAGTGGGTGGAGCCTCGGGAATGAGCAGTTCTTC.